The rows below give T cell receptor beta chains drawn from one sample of a study of a mutant IDH1 vaccine in newly diagnosed glioma. Antigens for these TCRs are unknown. Produced via immunoSEQ multiplex PCR; TCRdb's table is partial and in-frame only. This sample has 35,000 to 45,000 clones, with roughly 84% found just once. The sample in question was PBMCs, obtained from a glioma patient whose treatment included an IDH1 peptide vaccine. Receptor source: a woman aged 50 to 60 with glioma. Each CDR3 is given with its conserved first and last residue. The order of the fields is J gene, D gene, clone size, V gene, CDR3 DNA, CDR3 protein. A D gene is named only where the DNA matches it firmly. Some rows mark clone size as missing; the rest say once, few, many or name a class of expanded clone.

TRBJ2-1 | NA | few | TRBV5-1 | TGCGCCAGCAGCCCGGGAGTAGGGGGCCCCTACAATGAGCAGTTCTTC | CASSPGVGGPYNEQFF
TRBJ2-3 | TRBD2 | once | TRBV9 | TGTGCCAGCAGCCTTTGGACTAGCGGGGTACCTGATACGCAGTATTTT | CASSLWTSGVPDTQYF
TRBJ2-1 | TRBD2 | once | TRBV7-2 | TGTGCCAGCAGCCAGGCGGCCAGCGGGAGCTCCTACAATGAGCAGTTCTTC | CASSQAASGSSYNEQFF
TRBJ1-4 | TRBD1 | NA | TRBV2 | TGTGCCAGCAGGCTCGGGACAGGGCCAAATGAAAAACTGTTTTTT | CASRLGTGPNEKLFF
TRBJ2-1 | NA | NA | TRBV30 | TGTGCCTGGAGTGTTGGGCCGCCCTCCTACAATGAGCAGTTCTTC | CAWSVGPPSYNEQFF
TRBJ1-6 | NA | NA | TRBV10-3 | TGTGCCATCAGTGGGGGAGATAATTCACCCCTCCACTTT | CAISGGDNSPLHF
TRBJ2-1 | NA | NA | TRBV29-1 | TGCAGCGTTGAAGGGACGGGGAGCTCCTACAATGAGCAGTTCTTC | CSVEGTGSSYNEQFF
TRBJ1-6 | NA | few | TRBV27 | TGTGCCAGCAGTTTTATAGAAGATTCACCCCTCCACTTT | CASSFIEDSPLHF
TRBJ2-7 | TRBD2 | NA | TRBV29-1 | TGCAGCGCTAGCGACGTACGGGGGGACGAGCAGTACTTC | CSASDVRGDEQYF
TRBJ2-7 | TRBD1 | NA | TRBV5-4 | TGTGCCAGCAGCTTAGGACAGGGGGCGATCCCGCCCGAGCAGTACTTC | CASSLGQGAIPPEQYF
TRBJ2-3 | TRBD2 | once | TRBV15 | TGTGCCACCAGCAGAAAGTTCACCGGGACTAGCGGGGAAATCCAGCGTTTT | CATSRKFTGTSGEIQRF
TRBJ1-1 | NA | NA | TRBV10-3 | TGTGCCATCAGTGAGTCGGCCGTGAACACTGAAGCTTTCTTT | CAISESAVNTEAFF
TRBJ1-1 | NA | NA | TRBV19 | TGTGCCAGTAGTCCAGGGGTTCGGAGTGAAGCTTTCTTT | CASSPGVRSEAFF
TRBJ1-5 | NA | NA | TRBV10-3 | TGTGCCATCAGTGGGGGAAGGGATTCGAATCAGCCCCAGCATTTT | CAISGGRDSNQPQHF
TRBJ1-1 | NA | few | TRBV5-1 | TGCGCCAGCAGCTACGACGGGGGTGGTACTGAAGCTTTCTTT | CASSYDGGGTEAFF
TRBJ1-5 | NA | few | TRBV5-5 | TGTGCCAGCAGCTTGGGGATTAATAGCAATCAGCCCCAGCATTTT | CASSLGINSNQPQHF
TRBJ2-7 | NA | NA | TRBV6-1 | TGTGCCAGCAGCTCTCCGGACAGCCCATCCTACGAGCAGTACTTC | CASSSPDSPSYEQYF
TRBJ1-1 | TRBD1 | NA | TRBV27 | TGTGCCAGCCCGGGACAGGGAAGGAATGACACTGAAGCTTTCTTT | CASPGQGRNDTEAFF
TRBJ1-2 | TRBD1 | once | TRBV6-4 | TGTGCCAGCCGCGGGACAGGAAACTATGGCTACACCTTC | CASRGTGNYGYTF
TRBJ1-5 | NA | few | TRBV27 | TGTGCCAGCAGTTCGGAGGGGTCCCATCAGCCCCAGCATTTT | CASSSEGSHQPQHF
TRBJ2-7 | TRBD2 | NA | TRBV9 | TGTGCCAGCAGCATCGGGACTAGCGGGACCTACGAGCAGTACTTC | CASSIGTSGTYEQYF
TRBJ2-7 | NA | NA | TRBV2 | TGTGCCAGCAGCCCCCAGGGGGGCCTACTCTCCTACGAGCAGTACTTC | CASSPQGGLLSYEQYF
TRBJ2-7 | TRBD2 | NA | TRBV7-8 | TGTGCCAGCAGTCTTTATAGCGGGGGACCCTACGAGCAGTACTTC | CASSLYSGGPYEQYF
TRBJ1-6 | TRBD1 | NA | TRBV30 | TGTGCCTGGGGACAGGGGAACTTTTCACCCCTCCACTTT | CAWGQGNFSPLHF
TRBJ2-7 | NA | NA | TRBV6-1 | TGTGCCAGCAGTGAGACCTCCCACGAGCAGTACTTC | CASSETSHEQYF
TRBJ2-1 | NA | NA | TRBV5-1 | TGCGCCAGCAGCTTGGTGGATGAGCAGTTCTTC | CASSLVDEQFF
TRBJ1-1 | NA | NA | TRBV20-1 | TGCAGTGCGGGGTTAAACACTGAAGCTTTCTTT | CSAGLNTEAFF
TRBJ2-7 | NA | NA | TRBV9 | TGTGCCAGCAGCGTAGGAGGAGGTGAGCAGTACTTC | CASSVGGGEQYF
TRBJ2-4 | TRBD1 | NA | TRBV5-1 | TGCGCCAGCAGCCCACGGACAGGGTTAAACATTCAGTACTTC | CASSPRTGLNIQYF
TRBJ2-3 | NA | NA | TRBV29-1 | TGCAGCGTTAATTACAGGGTCCCAAACACAGATACGCAGTATTTT | CSVNYRVPNTDTQYF
TRBJ2-5 | NA | NA | TRBV6-1 | TGTGCCAGCAGTGACCGGCCCGGGACGTCTGGGACCCAGTACTTC | CASSDRPGTSGTQYF
TRBJ2-2 | TRBD1 | once | TRBV4-1 | TGCGCCAGCAGCCAAGAAGGAAGGACAGGGACCGGGGAGCTGTTTTTT | CASSQEGRTGTGELFF
TRBJ2-7 | TRBD1 | NA | TRBV11-3 | TGTGCCAGCAGCTCGCCGGGACAGGGACACGAGCAGTACTTC | CASSSPGQGHEQYF
TRBJ1-6 | NA | NA | TRBV25-1 | TGTGCCAGCAGTGAGAAGGGAGCGTCACCCCTCCACTTT | CASSEKGASPLHF
TRBJ2-7 | TRBD2 | NA | TRBV7-7 | TGTGCTAGCAGCTTAAAAGCGGGGGGCCCCAACGAGCAGTACTTC | CASSLKAGGPNEQYF
TRBJ2-5 | TRBD2 | once | TRBV27 | TGTGCCAGCAGTCCCACTAGCGGGGGGGCGGTCCAGTACTTC | CASSPTSGGAVQYF
TRBJ1-5 | NA | NA | TRBV6-6 | TGTGCCAGCAGTTCTCATCAGCCCCAGCATTTT | CASSSHQPQHF
TRBJ1-4 | NA | NA | TRBV9 | TGTGCCAGCAGCGCTTGGGGGGGAGATGAAAAACTGTTTTTT | CASSAWGGDEKLFF
TRBJ2-7 | TRBD2 | NA | TRBV14 | TGTGCCAGCAGCCAGCTACCGGGACTAGCGGGTAGCGAGCAGTACTTC | CASSQLPGLAGSEQYF
TRBJ2-7 | NA | NA | TRBV4-1 | TGCGCCAGCAGCCGGGCCCCAGGGAGGGAGCAGTACTTC | CASSRAPGREQYF
TRBJ1-4 | NA | NA | TRBV28 | TGTGCCAGCAGTTTGCCCCATGAAAAACTGTTTTTT | CASSLPHEKLFF
TRBJ1-4 | NA | NA | TRBV7-2 | TGTGCCAGCAGCTTTGGCCCGGGGACGGTGATGAAACTGTTTTTT | CASSFGPGTVMKLFF
TRBJ2-3 | TRBD2 | NA | TRBV4-3 | TGCGCCAGCAGCCAAGGACTAGCGGGGGGGCGAGGAGATACGCAGTATTTT | CASSQGLAGGRGDTQYF
TRBJ1-4 | NA | NA | TRBV7-8 | TGTGCCAGCAGCTTAATGGTATATGAAAAACTGTTTTTT | CASSLMVYEKLFF
TRBJ2-7 | NA | NA | TRBV19 | TGTGCCAGTAGTATAGGGGGCAACTCCTACGAGCAGTACTTC | CASSIGGNSYEQYF
TRBJ2-7 | TRBD2 | NA | TRBV27 | TGTGCCAGCAGTCCGTACCCGACTAGCGGGGGAATGGACGAGCAGTACTTC | CASSPYPTSGGMDEQYF
TRBJ1-2 | TRBD1 | NA | TRBV2 | TGTGCCAGCAGTGAACCGGACAGGAGTGCCTTTAACTATGGCTACACCTTC | CASSEPDRSAFNYGYTF
TRBJ2-7 | NA | NA | TRBV21-1 | TGTGCCAGCAGCAAAAGCAGGGCCTACGAGCAGTACTTC | CASSKSRAYEQYF
TRBJ1-2 | NA | NA | TRBV6-6 | TGTGCCAGCAGCAGGGGACCGACCTATGGCTACACCTTC | CASSRGPTYGYTF
TRBJ1-4 | TRBD1 | NA | TRBV27 | TGTGCCAGCAGGGCTCTACAGGGGCTCAATGAAAAACTGTTTTTT | CASRALQGLNEKLFF
TRBJ1-2 | NA | few | TRBV25-1 | TGTGCCAGCAGTAGTCGCGGCAGCTATGGCTACACCTTC | CASSSRGSYGYTF
TRBJ2-7 | NA | NA | TRBV5-1 | TGCGCCAGCAGCTTGGAAGTCACCTACGAGCAGTACTTC | CASSLEVTYEQYF
TRBJ2-3 | NA | NA | TRBV9 | TGTGCCAGCAGCGTTAAGGCAGGGGATGTGGATACGCAGTATTTT | CASSVKAGDVDTQYF
TRBJ1-6 | NA | NA | TRBV6-1 | TGTGCCAGCAGTGAAACCCAGGGGACCAGGGGCGGGTTT | CASSETQGTRGGF